Given below is one T cell receptor beta chain in context. The antigen is undetermined. A read error is possible here, since a much larger clone lies one base away. Healthy Caucasian individuals from Russia aged about 6 to 90 were enrolled as donors. Peripheral blood from each donor was collected in a volume of 8 to 10 milliliters. The entry originates in a study of blood T cells in healthy people across ages. Then a second PCR, running roughly 7 to 11 cycles, was carried out with a sample-barcoded 5' primer and a J-beta primer mix. TCRdb reanalysed the 5' RACE reads using MiXCR and keeps one entry per CDR3 protein. This table holds about 830,000 distinct CDR3 sequences, about 62% found once. Germline V gives CDR1 SGHTA, CDR2 FQGNSA. The CDR3 totals 13 residues. General study points: Bulk PBMC profiling left naive and antigen-experienced comparisons inconclusive.

The V gene is TRBV7-2, the J gene TRBJ2-1; perhaps TRBD1 as D (6 bases). Sequenced sample: blood. The TCR comes from a man aged 30-40 years in good health. CDR3 nucleotide sequence: TGTGCCAGCAGCTTGGGACACTACGATGAGCAGTTCTTC. Residues: CASSLGHYDEQFF.